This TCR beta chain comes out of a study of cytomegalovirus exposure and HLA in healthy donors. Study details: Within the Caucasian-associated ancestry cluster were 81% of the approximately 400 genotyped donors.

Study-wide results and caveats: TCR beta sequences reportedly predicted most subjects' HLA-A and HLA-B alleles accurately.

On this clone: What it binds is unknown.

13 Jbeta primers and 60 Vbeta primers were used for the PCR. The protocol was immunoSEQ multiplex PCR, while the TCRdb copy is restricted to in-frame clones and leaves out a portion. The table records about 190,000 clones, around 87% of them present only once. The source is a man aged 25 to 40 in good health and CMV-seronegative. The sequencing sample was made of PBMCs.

The CDR3 DNA follows: TGTGCCAGCAACTCCCCGGGGGGCGCTTCCTACGAGCAGTACTTC. This sequence encodes CASNSPGGASYEQYF. The V and J genes are TRBV28 and TRBJ2-7, with D maybe TRBD2 (7 bases). The CDR3 sequence is 15 residues long. From germline, CDR1 is MDHEN and CDR2 SYDVKM. V was clipped by 7 bases and J by 1 base, with 17 bases between them.